The present entry profiles one T cell receptor beta chain with its context. The record originates from a study of radiation and T cells in renal cell carcinoma. The CDR3 length is 14 residues. The V and J ends lost 7 bases and 2 bases respectively, with 14 bases between them. Germline V gene sequence: CDR1 MNHEY, CDR2 SMNVEV (reference sequence). The table came from immunoSEQ multiplex PCR; TCRdb's copy has only in-frame clones and leaves some out. The repertoire holds over 60,000 clones, with around 86% as singletons. Time point indicated: blood 2 weeks post-SBRT. The sample's treatment: 15 Gy SBRT to primary tumor, nephrectomy 4 weeks later. Radiation-treated patients gave blood at baseline, week 2 and week 4. The tumor was a clear cell renal cell carcinoma.

The V gene is TRBV27, the J gene TRBJ1-2, with TRBD1 as a possible D gene (5 bases). The sequence was obtained from a woman aged 45-65 years with renal cell carcinoma. Specimen: blood, collected from a patient whose treatment included radiotherapy and nephrectomy. This chain's CDR3 is CASKRDSPNYGYTF. CDR3 in DNA: TGTGCCAGCAAACGGGACTCCCCGAACTATGGCTACACCTTC.